This is a list of T cell receptor beta chains from one sample in a study of OX40 agonist ivuxolimab in advanced cancers. The assay was immunoSEQ multiplex PCR, and TCRdb's table has in-frame clones only and misses some. The repertoire has tens of thousands of clones, roughly 89% of them found once; the top ten carry approximately 3%. This specimen consisted of CD4+ or CD8+ T cells sorted from blood, obtained in a trial of the OX40 agonist ivuxolimab. The source is an adult with an advanced solid tumor such as melanoma, head and neck, liver or kidney cancer. The CDR3 runs from the conserved cysteine through the conserved F or W. The order of the fields is clone size, V gene, D gene, J gene, CDR3 DNA, CDR3 protein. A D gene is named only where the DNA matches it firmly. Only some rows state a clone size, as once, few, many or a class for expanded clones.

.	TRBV5-1	TRBD2	TRBJ2-5	TGCGCCAGCAGCTCGGGGGGGATCCAGCGTTACCAAGAGACCCAGTACTTC	CASSSGGIQRYQETQYF
.	TRBV4-3	.	TRBJ1-2	TGCGCCAGCAGCCAAGGAGCCGTTAATCCATATGGCTACACCTTC	CASSQGAVNPYGYTF
.	TRBV11-2	.	TRBJ2-7	TGTGCCAGCAGCCATACAGCTTTCCACGAGCAGTACTTC	CASSHTAFHEQYF
.	TRBV2	.	TRBJ2-5	TGTGCCAGCAGCGCCCGGGGTTTAGGGCGGGAGACCCAGTACTTC	CASSARGLGRETQYF
once	TRBV5-1	.	TRBJ1-1	TGCGCCAGCAGCTTGGACGGTATGGTTGGGAACACTGAAGCTTTCTTT	CASSLDGMVGNTEAFF
.	TRBV6-1	.	TRBJ1-3	TGTGCCAGCAGGTTGTTCTCTGGAAACACCATATATTTT	CASRLFSGNTIYF
once	TRBV11-3	.	TRBJ2-1	TGTGCCAGCAGCTTAGAGGGGGGCAATTACAATGAGCAGTTCTTC	CASSLEGGNYNEQFF
.	TRBV7-9	.	TRBJ1-2	TGTGCCAGCAGCTTAGCGCGTCGCAGTACGAACACCTTC	CASSLARRSTNTF
.	TRBV11-2	.	TRBJ2-7	TGTGCCAGCAGCTTGGGCTTGGATAACTCCTACGAGCAGTACTTC	CASSLGLDNSYEQYF
once	TRBV2	.	TRBJ2-7	TGTGCCAGCACAACGGACACCTTATACGAGCAGTACTTC	CASTTDTLYEQYF
.	TRBV4-3	TRBD1	TRBJ1-3	TGCGCCAGCAGCCAGTATGCCGGGACAGGGTCTGGAAACACCATATATTTT	CASSQYAGTGSGNTIYF
.	TRBV5-4	TRBD2	TRBJ2-7	TGTGCCAGCAGCAGTAAAGCGGGGGGTAGGTACGAGCAGTACTTC	CASSSKAGGRYEQYF
.	TRBV14	.	TRBJ1-2	TGTGCCAGCAGCCAATCGGGGGTCGCCTATGGCTACACCTTC	CASSQSGVAYGYTF
once	TRBV7-8	.	TRBJ2-7	TGTGCCAGCAGCTACGGAGTCGGGACACGCTACGAGCAGTACTTC	CASSYGVGTRYEQYF
.	TRBV19	.	TRBJ1-5	TGTGCCAGTAGTATGCTGCCAGATCAGCCCCAGCATTTT	CASSMLPDQPQHF
few	TRBV19	.	TRBJ1-1	TGTGCCAGTAGGAAGGATCTCGCTGAAGCTTTCTTT	CASRKDLAEAFF
.	TRBV7-2	.	TRBJ1-1	TGTGCCACCCGAAAAGAGGAGCCCACTGAAGCTTTCTTT	CATRKEEPTEAFF
.	TRBV28	TRBD1	TRBJ2-3	TGTGCCAGCAGTTTGGACTGGACAGGGGGCTGGGACACAGATACGCAGTATTTT	CASSLDWTGGWDTDTQYF
once	TRBV6-1	.	TRBJ1-1	TGTGCCAGCACCGATAGACACTCCGAAGCTTTCTTT	CASTDRHSEAFF
.	TRBV7-3	TRBD2	TRBJ2-1	TGTGCCAGCAGCTTAACAGGGACTACTTCGTACAATGAGCAGTTCTTC	CASSLTGTTSYNEQFF
.	TRBV30	.	TRBJ1-5	TGTGCCTGGAGTGTACAGAGGGAGCCCCAGCATTTT	CAWSVQREPQHF
.	TRBV9	TRBD1	TRBJ1-2	TGTGCCAGCAGCGTAGGCGGACAGGCCCTAGCTAACTATGGCTACACCTTC	CASSVGGQALANYGYTF
.	TRBV6-1	.	TRBJ2-7	TGTGCCAGCAGCGAGTACGAGCAGTACTTC	CASSEYEQYF
.	TRBV12-5	.	TRBJ2-5	TGTGCTAGTCGGAGTCAAGAGACCCAGTACTTC	CASRSQETQYF
.	TRBV10-1	TRBD1	TRBJ1-2	TGCGCCAGCAGTGTAAATGGGGACAGGGGGCATTGTAGCTGTGGCTACACCTTC	CASSVNGDRGHCSCGYTF
.	TRBV7-2	TRBD1	TRBJ1-1	TGTGCCAGCAGCTTAAGGCAGGGGGCAATCGAAACTGAAGCTTTCTTT	CASSLRQGAIETEAFF
.	TRBV19	.	TRBJ2-1	TGTGCCAGTAGTATAAGGGGAAGGGGTTACAATGAGCAGTTCTTC	CASSIRGRGYNEQFF
.	TRBV6-5	.	TRBJ1-1	TGTGCCAGCAGTTCCTACACTGAAGCTTTCTTT	CASSSYTEAFF
.	TRBV27	.	TRBJ1-5	TGTGCCAGCAGCCGCACGTACAACAATCAGCCCCAGCATTTT	CASSRTYNNQPQHF